These T cell receptor beta chains were read from a single sample in a study of molecular identifiers for immune sequencing clone quantification. TCRdb passed the PCR reads through MiXCR, listing each CDR3 protein once. The sample has roughly 90,000 distinct CDR3 sequences; around 17% are singletons. Input material: naive CD8+ T cells from blood, with Jurkat cell RNA spiked in. Every receptor here comes from a human donor in good health. Some libraries in this study had Jurkat cell RNA spiked in. Both conserved end residues are part of each CDR3. A D gene is named only where the DNA matches it firmly. The listing skips clone size in some rows; elsewhere it reads once, few, many or a size class.

J,length,D,size,V,CDR3,DNA
TRBJ2-2,14,.,many,TRBV12-3/TRBV12-4,CASTPGGRIGELFF,TGTGCCAGCACCCCCGGGGGGCGCATCGGGGAGCTGTTTTTT
TRBJ2-2,16,TRBD2,many,TRBV6-6,CASRPEAGFGPGELFF,TGTGCCAGCAGACCAGAAGCGGGATTTGGTCCCGGGGAGCTGTTTTTT
TRBJ1-4,16,.,many,TRBV6-1,CASNPSPISLWEKLFF,TGTGCCAGCAATCCCAGCCCAATCTCATTATGGGAAAAACTGTTTTTT
TRBJ2-3,16,TRBD2,many,TRBV12-3/TRBV12-4,CASTPHAGGQTDTQYF,TGTGCCAGCACCCCTCACGCGGGGGGGCAGACAGATACGCAGTATTTT
TRBJ1-4,16,.,many,TRBV7-9,CASSSGPAGVREKLFF,TGTGCCAGCAGCTCCGGACCGGCCGGGGTTAGGGAAAAACTGTTTTTT
TRBJ2-2,18,.,many,TRBV4-2,CASSQPNYGESRTGELFF,TGTGCCAGCAGCCAACCAAATTACGGGGAGTCACGCACCGGGGAGCTGTTTTTT
TRBJ2-3,15,.,many,TRBV6-4,CASSDSMGSADTQYF,TGTGCCAGCAGTGACTCGATGGGGAGCGCAGATACGCAGTATTTT
TRBJ1-1,11,.,many,TRBV10-2,CASRTGTEAFF,TGCGCCAGCAGGACAGGCACTGAAGCTTTCTTT
TRBJ1-2,16,.,many,TRBV13,CASSFSGSPLNYGYTF,TGTGCCAGCAGCTTTTCAGGCTCTCCTCTAAACTATGGCTACACCTTC
TRBJ2-4,13,.,.,TRBV7-9,CASSLHSKNIQYF,TGTGCCAGCAGCTTACACAGTAAAAACATTCAGTACTTC
TRBJ2-7,15,.,many,TRBV4-1,CASSQEGRGGYEQYF,TGCGCCAGCAGCCAAGAGGGGAGGGGGGGGTACGAGCAGTACTTC
TRBJ2-7,12,.,many,TRBV12-3/TRBV12-4,CASSSPLREQYF,TGTGCCAGCAGTTCACCCCTCAGGGAGCAGTACTTC
TRBJ2-7,15,TRBD2,many,TRBV5-1,CASSLAGGNSYEQYF,TGCGCCAGCAGCTTGGCGGGAGGCAACTCCTACGAGCAGTACTTC
TRBJ1-1,12,.,many,TRBV30,CAWSLENTEAFF,TGTGCCTGGAGTCTGGAGAACACTGAAGCTTTCTTT
TRBJ1-1,14,.,.,TRBV4-1,CASSQGTYGTEAFF,TGCGCCAGCAGCCAAGGGACATATGGCACTGAAGCTTTCTTT
TRBJ2-2,15,.,many,TRBV3-1,CASSQTPGNTGELFF,TGTGCCAGCAGCCAGACTCCCGGGAACACCGGGGAGCTGTTTTTT
TRBJ2-7,14,TRBD1,.,TRBV20-1,CSALGTGLAYEQYF,TGCAGTGCACTGGGGACAGGGCTCGCCTACGAGCAGTACTTC
TRBJ2-4,15,TRBD1,many,TRBV7-9,CASSNYRDRKNIQYF,TGTGCCAGCAGCAACTACCGGGACAGAAAAAACATTCAGTACTTC
TRBJ1-2,11,.,many,TRBV11-2,CASSFQRETSF,TGTGCCAGCAGCTTTCAAAGGGAGACCTCCTTC
TRBJ2-3,13,.,many,TRBV12-3/TRBV12-4,CASSSLSTDTQYF,TGTGCCAGCAGTTCCTTGAGCACAGATACGCAGTATTTT
TRBJ2-7,14,TRBD1,many,TRBV20-1,CSAYDRGRSYEQYF,TGCAGTGCTTACGACAGGGGGCGTTCCTACGAGCAGTACTTC
TRBJ1-4,15,TRBD1,many,TRBV29-1,CSVEIAGTANEKLFF,TGCAGCGTTGAAATAGCCGGGACAGCTAATGAAAAACTGTTTTTT
TRBJ2-3,13,.,.,TRBV4-1,CASRGLGGDTQYF,TGCGCCAGCAGGGGACTTGGTGGAGATACGCAGTATTTT
TRBJ2-7,14,TRBD2,.,TRBV7-7,CASRPGTSGYEQYF,TGTGCTAGCCGCCCCGGGACTAGCGGCTACGAGCAGTACTTC
TRBJ2-7,16,TRBD2,many,TRBV7-9,CASSFPSGRAVDEQYF,TGTGCCAGCAGCTTCCCCAGCGGGAGGGCCGTTGACGAGCAGTACTTC
TRBJ1-1,13,TRBD1,many,TRBV7-9,CASRPTGDTEAFF,TGTGCCAGCAGGCCCACAGGGGACACTGAAGCTTTCTTT
TRBJ1-5,13,.,many,TRBV19,CASSMGSNQPQHF,TGTGCCAGTAGTATGGGCAGCAATCAGCCCCAGCATTTT
TRBJ2-7,14,TRBD1,many,TRBV7-2,CASSFGTGGGEQYF,TGTGCCAGCAGCTTTGGGACAGGGGGTGGCGAGCAGTACTTC